A single sample gave rise to the 10 T cell receptor beta chains below, sequenced in a study of post-analysis software for immune sequencing data. Study results and caveats: Included in a set of roughly five TRBV segments more frequent in patients than controls were TRBV5-6, TRBV5-1 and TRBV20-1.

Unique molecular identifiers were carried by the TCR beta cDNA libraries. One entry per CDR3 protein results from TCRdb running MiXCR on the PCR reads. The table records about 540,000 distinct CDR3 sequences, around a third of them present only once. Their antigen targets remain unknown. The specimen was blood. Every receptor here comes from a girl younger than 18 with multiple sclerosis.

This clonotype was seen only a few times. The V call is TRBV28, the J call TRBJ1-2, with TRBD1 as a possible D gene (5 bases). The CDR3 spans 15 residues. Germline V gene sequence: CDR1 MDHEN, CDR2 SYDVKM. Trimming shortened V by 3 bases and J by 4 bases, and 15 bases separated the two germline ends. CDR3 residues: CASSLAHRPTYGYTF. The DNA of the CDR3 is TGTGCCAGCAGTTTGGCGCACAGGCCAACCTATGGCTACACCTTC.

This sequence joins TRBV6-2 or TRBV6-3 and TRBJ1-5; D remains unclear. This CDR3 has 15 amino acids. Germline assignment: CDR1 MNHEY and CDR2 SVGEGT. Trimming stripped 7 bases from V and 6 bases from J, with 19 bases between. CDR3 DNA: TGTGCCAGCAAGCCTTCTGGGCCCTCAGGTCAGCCCCAGCATTTT. Protein product: CASKPSGPSGQPQHF.

This sequence joins TRBV2 and TRBJ1-1, with 11 bases matching TRBD1. Germline V CDR1 and CDR2: SNHLY, FYNNEI. V trimming: 7 bases; J trimming: 4 bases; junction bases outside the gene matches: 2. The CDR3 is made up of 13 amino acids. CDR3 amino acids: CASTGTGGTEAFF. The CDR3 region has the DNA TGTGCCAGCACGGGGACAGGGGGCACTGAAGCTTTCTTT.

The V gene is TRBV7-9, the J gene TRBJ1-4, with 7 bases matching TRBD1. Germline trimming cut 4 bases from V and 9 bases from J; bases unmatched to any gene: 11. The CDR3 loop spans 15 amino acids. The V gene's germline CDR1 is SEHNR and CDR2 FQNEAQ (reference sequence). CDR3 sequence reads: CASSSLTGFGKKLFF. The CDR3, as DNA: TGTGCCAGCAGCTCACTGACAGGGTTCGGTAAAAAACTGTTTTTT.

Regarding this clonotype: One end of the junction does not line up with germline, which may come from a read error. The chain links TRBV20-1 to TRBJ1-4; D uncertain. This CDR3 region has 13 residues. In germline, CDR1 is DFQATT, CDR2 SNEGSKA (reference sequence). CDR3 region: CSARIATNEKRFF. The CDR3 nucleotides read TGCAGTGCTCGGATAGCAACTAATGAAAAACGGTTTTTT.

In this sample, this clonotype turned up a few times. The V call is TRBV27, the J call TRBJ2-7; D is ambiguous. CDR3 length: 14 residues. Germline-derived CDR1 and CDR2 are MNHEY and SMNVEV (reference sequence). Trimming stripped 5 bases from V and 3 bases from J, with 14 bases between. CDR3 residues: CASSGYYTDYEQYF. The DNA for the CDR3 is TGTGCCAGCAGTGGATACTACACGGACTACGAGCAGTACTTC.

The CDR3 DNA reads TGTGCCAGCAGTCGGACGGTGGGGGAAAAACTGTTTTTT. Protein sequence: CASSRTVGEKLFF. V usage is TRBV5-6 and J usage is TRBJ1-4; no clear D. Trimming removed 5 bases at V and 8 bases at J, with 13 bases between. The germline V gene has CDR1 SGHDT and CDR2 YYEEEE. This CDR3 contains 13 residues.

This clonotype was seen a handful of times. This rearrangement joins TRBV2 to TRBJ2-5; D call uncertain. The CDR3 covers 13 residues. The germline gives CDR1 SNHLY, CDR2 FYNNEI. V lost 2 bases and J 8 bases, leaving 12 bases between the germline ends. The CDR3 nucleotides are TGTGCCAGCAGTGAACGGGTACGAGAAACCCAGTACTTC. It translates to CASSERVRETQYF.

This clonotype has at least ten counts. This chain connects TRBV27 to TRBJ2-7; no reliable D call. Per germline, CDR1 MNHEY and CDR2 SMNVEV (reference sequence). The V and J ends lost 2 bases and 1 base respectively, with 6 bases between them. The CDR3 covers 13 residues. In nucleotides, the CDR3 is TGTGCCAGCAGTTTAACCGGTTCCTACGAGCAGTACTTC. Its protein is CASSLTGSYEQYF.

To note about this clonotype: A junction boundary mismatches the germline segment, possibly from a read error. This sequence joins TRBV12-3 or TRBV12-4 and TRBJ2-3, with a tentative D call TRBD1 (6 bases). There are 15 residues in the CDR3. CDR3 DNA: TGTGTCAGCAGACAAGAGGGGGTGCCCACAGATACGCAGTATTTT. Translated, it gives CVSRQEGVPTDTQYF.